This TCR beta chain stems from a study of blood T cell repertoires in COVID-19. About the research overall: Sources were T cells, B-cell-depleted T cells, or PBMCs; the material itself was cDNA or gDNA.

Profiling relied on immunoSEQ multiplex PCR, and the TCRdb table lists in-frame clones only, not all of them. The sample yields around 370,000 clones, about 90% seen once. V lost 6 bases to trimming and J lost 2 bases; unmatched junction nucleotides: 10. The length of the CDR3 is 17 residues. Looked up from germline, CDR1 is MDHEN and CDR2 is SYDVKM. The specimen was peripheral blood. The sequence was collected from a man between 18 and 35 years old with active or convalescent COVID-19. The V gene is TRBV28, the J gene TRBJ2-1; TRBD1 matches 10 bases. The CDR3 sequence is CASSTTGTGVTYNEQFF. The CDR3 nucleotides read TGTGCCAGCAGCACCACCGGGACAGGGGTGACCTACAATGAGCAGTTCTTC.